This T cell receptor beta chain originates from a study of T cells in Graves' hyperthyroidism and ophthalmopathy. Points from the study as a whole: Expanded thyroid clonotypes (above 0.001) were mostly also found in blood.

RNA transcripts were the template for amplifying TCR beta CDR3 regions. The HTBI primer set drove a first-round RT-PCR of the TCR CDR3. A single record per CDR3 protein comes from TCRdb applying MiXCR to the multiplex PCR reads. This table holds under 450,000 distinct CDR3 sequences, more than 15% found once. This clonotype was seen only a few times. Its target is not known. Newly diagnosed patients aged 18 to 65 had hyperthyroidism of under 2 months' duration. The CDR3 spans 14 residues. Deletions cut 3 bases from V and 4 bases from J, with 13 bases between. The chain recombines TRBV12-3 or TRBV12-4 with TRBJ2-7, with D perhaps matching TRBD1 (6 bases). The receptor was derived from a woman between 18 and 30 years old with Graves' hyperthyroidism. The sample was blood. The CDR3 DNA reads TGTGCCAGCAGTTTTGGGGGCAGTAGATACGAGCAGTACTTC. Translated, it gives CASSFGGSRYEQYF.